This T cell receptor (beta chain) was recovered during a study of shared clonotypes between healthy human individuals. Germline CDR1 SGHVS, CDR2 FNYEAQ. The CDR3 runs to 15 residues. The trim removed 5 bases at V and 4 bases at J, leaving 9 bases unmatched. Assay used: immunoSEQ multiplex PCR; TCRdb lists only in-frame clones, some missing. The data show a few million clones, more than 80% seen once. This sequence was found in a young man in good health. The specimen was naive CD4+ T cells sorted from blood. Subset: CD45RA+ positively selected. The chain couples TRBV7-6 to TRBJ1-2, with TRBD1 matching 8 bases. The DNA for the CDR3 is TGTGCCAGCAGCCTCCGGACAGGGAACGCCTATGGCTACACCTTC. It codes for CASSLRTGNAYGYTF.